Included here is one TCR beta chain sequence, with context. The antigen is undetermined. It was healthy bone marrow donors who served as donors. These data originate in a study of cytomegalovirus exposure and HLA in healthy donors. Study-level findings and limits: Rarity held for most TCR sequences, but there were some public TCRs that occurred in many donors. The authors reported that TCR beta sequences could predict HLA-A and HLA-B alleles. These predictions were accurate for most subjects in the first cohort. Previous analysis showed most TCR beta V segments were productive about 90% or about 30% of the time.

Germline V CDR1 and CDR2: GTSNPN, SVGIG (reference sequence). Trimming stripped 5 bases from V and 5 bases from J, with 19 bases between. The CDR3 has 15 residues. The PCR contained 60 Vbeta and 13 Jbeta primers. Data came from immunoSEQ multiplex PCR; TCRdb stores just in-frame clones and leaves some out. The sample yields 90,000 to 150,000 clones, 65% to 80% seen once. The chain carries TRBV30 and TRBJ2-1; TRBD2 might be the D (7 bases). The sample taken for sequencing was PBMCs. The source of this sequence is a man younger than 30 in good health and CMV-seropositive. The CDR3 bases are TGTGCCTGGGCCCTCTTCGAGCGGGACAACAATGAGCAGTTCTTC. Protein: CAWALFERDNNEQFF.